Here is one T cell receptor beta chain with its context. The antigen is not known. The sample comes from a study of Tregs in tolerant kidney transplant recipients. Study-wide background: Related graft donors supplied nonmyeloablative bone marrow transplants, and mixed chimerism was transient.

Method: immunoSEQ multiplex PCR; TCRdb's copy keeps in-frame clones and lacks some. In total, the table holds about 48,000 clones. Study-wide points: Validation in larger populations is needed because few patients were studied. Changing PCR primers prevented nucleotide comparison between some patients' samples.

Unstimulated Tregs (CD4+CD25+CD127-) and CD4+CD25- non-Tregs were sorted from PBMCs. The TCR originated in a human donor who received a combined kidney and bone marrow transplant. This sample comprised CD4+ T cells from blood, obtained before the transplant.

The CDR3 bases that were read are TGTGCCAGCAGACCCGGGACAGGGAACACCGGGGAG. It codes for CASRPGTGNTGE. The whole CDR3 reads CASRPGTGNTGELFF. The genes are TRBV2 and TRBJ2-2; 8 bases are a match to TRBD1. The read comes to an end 3 residues before the CDR3 does, leaving the germline J gene to fill in the end. Germline V CDR1 and CDR2: SNHLY, FYNNEI. The CDR3 loop spans 15 amino acids. The junction had 4 bases not matched to a gene; V was cut back by 6 bases and J by 1 base.